This is a list of T cell receptor beta chains from one sample in a study of T cell responses to AZD1222 COVID-19 vaccine. Sequencing used immunoSEQ multiplex PCR; TCRdb keeps in-frame clones, though not all of them. The sample gives 90,000 to 95,000 clones, roughly 84% of which show up once; about 19% is in the top ten. The sample here was peripheral blood, taken on day 0 of AZD1222 vaccination. The receptors were sampled from an adult in good health. Both conserved end residues are part of each CDR3. D genes are given only for firm matches. Expanded clones get a size class; other rows say once, few or many, or leave the size out.

D	V	J	size	DNA	CDR3
.	TRBV5-5	TRBJ2-5	.	TGTGCCAGCAGCTTGGGGGGAGCCCGAGAGACCCAGTACTTC	CASSLGGARETQYF
.	TRBV15	TRBJ1-1	.	TGTGCCACCAGCACAGGGTACACTGAAGCTTTCTTT	CATSTGYTEAFF
TRBD1	TRBV15	TRBJ1-2	.	TGTGCCACCAGCAGAGGTGGGACAGCGGATAACTATGGCTACACCTTC	CATSRGGTADNYGYTF
.	TRBV4-1	TRBJ1-3	.	TGCGCCAGCAGCCAGACGGGGGGGAGCTCTGGAAACACCATATATTTT	CASSQTGGSSGNTIYF
TRBD1	TRBV4-2	TRBJ2-7	few	TGTGCCAGCAGCCAAGGATTAGCGGACAGGGGGCTAATCTACGAGCAGTACTTC	CASSQGLADRGLIYEQYF
.	TRBV19	TRBJ1-1	.	TGTGCCAGTAGCCCGTTGGGGCAGTTCATGAACACTGAAGCTTTCTTT	CASSPLGQFMNTEAFF
.	TRBV5-6	TRBJ1-4	.	TGTGCCAGCAGCTTGGTAACCGTGGAGGAAAAACTGTTTTTT	CASSLVTVEEKLFF
TRBD1	TRBV5-1	TRBJ1-3	.	TGCGCCAGCAGCTTACAGGGGACTGGAAACACCATATATTTT	CASSLQGTGNTIYF
.	TRBV4-3	TRBJ2-7	.	TGCGCCAGCAGCCAAGGGAGAATGGGCCAGGGCGAGCAGTACTTC	CASSQGRMGQGEQYF
.	TRBV7-2	TRBJ1-6	.	TGTGCCAGCAGCTCGCCCAGACAGGTTTCACCCCTCCACTTT	CASSSPRQVSPLHF
TRBD2	TRBV19	TRBJ2-5	.	TGTGCCAGTAGTCCCAGCGGAGCGGGGGGCCTGGAGACCCAGTACTTC	CASSPSGAGGLETQYF
TRBD1	TRBV10-3	TRBJ1-2	once	TGTGCCATCAGGCGGGGACAGGGGGAGGTTGGCTACACCTTC	CAIRRGQGEVGYTF
TRBD1	TRBV11-2	TRBJ1-5	.	TGTGCCAGCAGCTTAGGACAGGGAAATCAGCCCCAGCATTTT	CASSLGQGNQPQHF
.	TRBV28	TRBJ2-1	once	TGTGCCAGCAGGTCCCGATACAATGAGCAGTTCTTC	CASRSRYNEQFF
TRBD1	TRBV28	TRBJ1-2	.	TGTGCCAGCAGTTTCGGACAGGGGGCCTATGGCTACACCTTC	CASSFGQGAYGYTF
.	TRBV29-1	TRBJ1-2	.	TGCAGCTTTCGACAAGATGGCTACACCTTC	CSFRQDGYTF
.	TRBV4-1	TRBJ1-3	.	TGCGCCAGCAGCCAAAGCTCTGGAAACACCATATATTTT	CASSQSSGNTIYF
.	TRBV14	TRBJ1-6	.	TGTGCCAGCAGCCAGCTCCTCATCAGCTATAATTCACCCCTCCACTTT	CASSQLLISYNSPLHF
.	TRBV12-3/TRBV12-4	TRBJ1-1	.	TGTGCCAGCAGTCAGTTGGGGGGTCCTGAAGCTTTCTTT	CASSQLGGPEAFF
TRBD2	TRBV12-3/TRBV12-4	TRBJ2-5	.	TGTGCCAGTTCCCGGGACTACAGTGGGACCCAGTACTTC	CASSRDYSGTQYF
.	TRBV10-3	TRBJ1-1	.	TGTGCCATCAGTCCGGACAGGAACACTGAAGCTTTCTTT	CAISPDRNTEAFF
.	TRBV7-3	TRBJ1-6	.	TGTGCCAGCAGCTCACCGGTGGAACAGAATAATTCACCCCTCCACTTT	CASSSPVEQNNSPLHF
.	TRBV7-3	TRBJ1-1	.	TGTGCCAGCAGCTTGACGGTGAACACTGAAGCTTTCTTT	CASSLTVNTEAFF
.	TRBV15	TRBJ1-5	.	TGTGCCACCAGCAGAGCTCAGGCCGTCAATCAGCCCCAGCATTTT	CATSRAQAVNQPQHF
.	TRBV24-1	TRBJ2-5	.	TGTGCCACCAGTGAACCCAGCAGGGACCAAGAGACCCAGTACTTC	CATSEPSRDQETQYF
TRBD1	TRBV2	TRBJ1-1	.	TGTGCCAGCAGGGGTTGGGACAGGGGGCCTGGCACTGAAGCTTTCTTT	CASRGWDRGPGTEAFF
TRBD1	TRBV19	TRBJ2-7	.	TGTGCCAGTATCGCCGGGACAGCAAGGGGAGACGAGCAGTACTTC	CASIAGTARGDEQYF
.	TRBV25-1	TRBJ1-1	.	TGTGCCAGCAGAGCGTACACTGAAGCTTTCTTT	CASRAYTEAFF
.	TRBV6-2/TRBV6-3	TRBJ1-2	.	TGTGCCAGCAGCCCCTCCTTTGGCTATGGCTACACCTTC	CASSPSFGYGYTF
.	TRBV12-2	TRBJ2-1	.	TGTGCAAGTCGCTTACTGTCTACCCACCTTTACAATGAGCAGTTCTTC	CASRLLSTHLYNEQFF
.	TRBV6-2/TRBV6-3	TRBJ1-1	.	TGTGCCAGCAGTTACCGTAGTGAAGCTTTCTTT	CASSYRSEAFF
.	TRBV29-1	TRBJ2-3	.	TGCAGCGTTGAGGCCGCCGCCACAGATACGCAGTATTTT	CSVEAAATDTQYF
TRBD2	TRBV9	TRBJ2-3	.	TGTGCCTCGACCGACGGGGCGGGGGGCACAGATACGCAGTATTTT	CASTDGAGGTDTQYF
.	TRBV20-1	TRBJ1-5	once	TGCAGTGCTAGTCCTGGGGGCGGGGCCTATAGCAATCAGCCCCAGCATTTT	CSASPGGGAYSNQPQHF
.	TRBV7-2	TRBJ2-2	once	TGTGCCAGCAGCCCCCAGGGAAGAGTCGGGGAGCTGTTTTTT	CASSPQGRVGELFF
TRBD2	TRBV7-2	TRBJ2-1	.	TGTGCCAGCAGCCCGGGGCTAGCGGGGGGGCGGTACAATGAGCAGTTCTTC	CASSPGLAGGRYNEQFF
.	TRBV5-5	TRBJ1-5	.	TGTGCCAGCAGCTCCCGACCTGATCAGCCCCAGCATTTT	CASSSRPDQPQHF
.	TRBV2	TRBJ1-1	.	TGTGCCAAAGGTCAGGGAGGGACTGAAGCTTTCTTT	CAKGQGGTEAFF
.	TRBV7-2	TRBJ1-3	.	TGTGCCAGCAGCCCTCACGTCACCTCTGGAAACACCATATATTTT	CASSPHVTSGNTIYF
.	TRBV7-3	TRBJ1-1	once	TGTGCCAGCAGCCTCAGGGCTGGGAACACTGAAGCTTTCTTT	CASSLRAGNTEAFF
.	TRBV27	TRBJ1-1	.	TGTGCCAGCAGTCGGAGCCTGAACACTGAAGCTTTCTTT	CASSRSLNTEAFF